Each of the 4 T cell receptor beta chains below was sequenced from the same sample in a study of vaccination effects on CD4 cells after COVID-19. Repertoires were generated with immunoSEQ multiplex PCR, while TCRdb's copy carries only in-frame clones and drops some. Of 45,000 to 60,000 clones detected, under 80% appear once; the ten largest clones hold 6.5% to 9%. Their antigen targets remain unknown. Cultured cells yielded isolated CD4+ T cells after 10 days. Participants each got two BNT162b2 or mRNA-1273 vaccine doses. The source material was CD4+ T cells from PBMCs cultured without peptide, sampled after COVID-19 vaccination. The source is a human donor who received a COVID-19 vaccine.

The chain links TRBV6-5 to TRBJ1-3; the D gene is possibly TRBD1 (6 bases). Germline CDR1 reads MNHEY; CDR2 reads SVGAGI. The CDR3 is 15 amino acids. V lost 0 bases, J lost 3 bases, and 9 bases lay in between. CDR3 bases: TGTGCCAGCAGTTACTCCAGGGGAGGTGGAAACACCATATATTTT. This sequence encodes CASSYSRGGGNTIYF.

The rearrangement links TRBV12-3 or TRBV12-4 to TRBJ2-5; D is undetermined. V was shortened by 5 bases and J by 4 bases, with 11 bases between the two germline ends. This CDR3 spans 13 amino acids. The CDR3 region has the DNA TGTGCCAGCAGTCCTACGACCCCAGAGACCCAGTACTTC. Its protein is CASSPTTPETQYF.

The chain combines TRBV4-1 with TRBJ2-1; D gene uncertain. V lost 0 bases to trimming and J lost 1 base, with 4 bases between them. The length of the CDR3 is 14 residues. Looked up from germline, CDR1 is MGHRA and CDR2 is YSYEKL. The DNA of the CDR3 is TGCGCCAGCAGCCAAGACCTGTCCTACAATGAGCAGTTCTTC. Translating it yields CASSQDLSYNEQFF.

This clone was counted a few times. This CDR3 reads CSAWASNGYTF. The CDR3 nucleotides read TGCAGTGCGTGGGCATCCAATGGCTACACCTTC. This chain uses TRBV20-1 with TRBJ1-2; D unclear. V was trimmed by 6 bases and J by 6 bases, leaving 11 bases between them. The CDR3 consists of 11 residues. CDR1 and CDR2 from the germline V gene are DFQATT and SNEGSKA (reference sequence).